This TCR beta chain was sequenced for a study of CD8+ T cells in alopecia areata. The sequencing template was cDNA reverse transcribed from extracted RNA. Using immunoSEQ multiplex PCR, the repertoire was profiled, and TCRdb retains in-frame clones only, with some absent. The sample gives some 110,000 clones, more than 30% of which show up once; approximately 3.3% is in the top ten. This clone was detected a few times. Sequences were obtained from CD4+ T cells sorted from blood. The receptor comes from a human donor with alopecia areata.

CDR3 in DNA: TGTGCCAGCAGCTTGGTTCTGTGGTACGATACGCAGTATTTT. Translation: CASSLVLWYDTQYF. The chain uses TRBV7-9 and TRBJ2-3; D unclear. V lost 3 bases to trimming and J lost 6 bases, with 13 bases between them. There are 14 residues in the CDR3. CDR1 SEHNR and CDR2 FQNEAQ come from the germline V gene (reference sequence).